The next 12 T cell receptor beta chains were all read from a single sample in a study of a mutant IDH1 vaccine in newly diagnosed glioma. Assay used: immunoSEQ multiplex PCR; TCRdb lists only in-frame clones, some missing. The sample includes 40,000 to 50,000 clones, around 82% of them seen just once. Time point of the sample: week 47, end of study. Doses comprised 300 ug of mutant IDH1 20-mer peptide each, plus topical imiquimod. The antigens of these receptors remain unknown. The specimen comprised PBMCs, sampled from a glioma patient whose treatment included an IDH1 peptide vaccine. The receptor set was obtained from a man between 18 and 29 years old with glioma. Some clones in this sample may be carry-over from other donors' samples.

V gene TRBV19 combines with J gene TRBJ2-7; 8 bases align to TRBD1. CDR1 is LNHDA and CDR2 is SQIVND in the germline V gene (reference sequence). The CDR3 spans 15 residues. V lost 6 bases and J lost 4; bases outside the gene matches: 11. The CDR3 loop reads CASSPGQGSGYEQYF. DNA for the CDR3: TGTGCCAGTAGCCCAGGACAGGGATCGGGGTACGAGCAGTACTTC.

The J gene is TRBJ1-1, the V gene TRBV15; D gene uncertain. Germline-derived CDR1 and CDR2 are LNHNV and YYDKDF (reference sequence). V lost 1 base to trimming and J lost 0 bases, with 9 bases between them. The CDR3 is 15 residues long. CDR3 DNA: TGTGCCACCAGCAGAGCGCTGGCGGTGAACACTGAAGCTTTCTTT. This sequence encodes CATSRALAVNTEAFF.

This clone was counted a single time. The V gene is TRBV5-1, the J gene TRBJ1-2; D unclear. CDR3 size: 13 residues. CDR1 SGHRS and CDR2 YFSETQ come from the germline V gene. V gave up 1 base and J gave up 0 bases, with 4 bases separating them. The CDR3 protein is CASSLQTNYGYTF. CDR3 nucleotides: TGCGCCAGCAGCTTGCAGACTAACTATGGCTACACCTTC. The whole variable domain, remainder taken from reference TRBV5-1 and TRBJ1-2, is KAGVTQTPRYLIKTRGQQVTLSCSPISGHRSVSWYQQTPGQGLQFLFEYFSETQRNKGNFPGRFSGRQFSNSRSEMNVSTLELGDSALYLCASSLQTNYGYTFGSGTRLTVV.

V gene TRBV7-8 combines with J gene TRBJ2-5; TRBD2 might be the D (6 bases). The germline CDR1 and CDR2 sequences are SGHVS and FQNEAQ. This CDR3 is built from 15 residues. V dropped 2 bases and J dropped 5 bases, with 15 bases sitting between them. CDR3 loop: CASSLLGGVGETQYF. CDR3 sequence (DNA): TGTGCCAGCAGCTTACTCGGCGGGGTAGGTGAGACCCAGTACTTC.

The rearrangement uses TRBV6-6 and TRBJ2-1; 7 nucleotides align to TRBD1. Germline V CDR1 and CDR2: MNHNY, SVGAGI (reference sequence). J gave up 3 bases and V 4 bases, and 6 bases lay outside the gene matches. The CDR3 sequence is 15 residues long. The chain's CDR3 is CASSSQGSLYNEQFF. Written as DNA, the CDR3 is TGTGCCAGCAGTTCACAGGGGTCACTCTACAATGAGCAGTTCTTC.

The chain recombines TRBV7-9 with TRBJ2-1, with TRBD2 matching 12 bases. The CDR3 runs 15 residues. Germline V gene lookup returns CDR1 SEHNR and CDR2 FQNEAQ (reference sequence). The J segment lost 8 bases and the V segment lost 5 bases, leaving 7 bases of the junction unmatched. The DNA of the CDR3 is TGTGCCAGCAGCAACAGGACTAGCGGGATCTATGAGCAGTTCTTC. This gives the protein CASSNRTSGIYEQFF.

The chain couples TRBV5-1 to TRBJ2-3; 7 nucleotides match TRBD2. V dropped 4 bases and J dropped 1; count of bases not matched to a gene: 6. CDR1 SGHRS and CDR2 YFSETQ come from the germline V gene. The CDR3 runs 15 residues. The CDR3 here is CASSQLTSGTDTQYF. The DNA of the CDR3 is TGCGCCAGCAGCCAACTTACTAGCGGCACAGATACGCAGTATTTT.

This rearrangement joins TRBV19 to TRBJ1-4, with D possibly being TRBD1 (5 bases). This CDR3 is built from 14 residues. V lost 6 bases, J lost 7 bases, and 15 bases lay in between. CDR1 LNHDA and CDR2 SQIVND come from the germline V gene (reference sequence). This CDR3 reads CASSPQGRSEKLFF. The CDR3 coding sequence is TGTGCCAGTAGCCCCCAGGGCAGAAGTGAAAAACTGTTTTTT.

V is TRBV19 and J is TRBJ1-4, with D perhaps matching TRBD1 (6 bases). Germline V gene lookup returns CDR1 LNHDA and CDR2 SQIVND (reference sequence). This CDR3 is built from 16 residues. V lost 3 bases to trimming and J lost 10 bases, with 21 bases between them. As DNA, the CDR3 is TGTGCCAGTAGTATGAAGGGAGGGGGGGCTAGTGGAAAACTGTTTTTT. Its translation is CASSMKGGGASGKLFF. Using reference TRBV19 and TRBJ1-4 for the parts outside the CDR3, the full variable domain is DGGITQSPKYLFRKEGQNVTLSCEQNLNHDAMYWYRQDPGQGLRLIYYSQIVNDFQKGDIAEGYSVSREKKESFPLTVTSAQKNPTAFYLCASSMKGGGASGKLFFGSGTQLSVL.

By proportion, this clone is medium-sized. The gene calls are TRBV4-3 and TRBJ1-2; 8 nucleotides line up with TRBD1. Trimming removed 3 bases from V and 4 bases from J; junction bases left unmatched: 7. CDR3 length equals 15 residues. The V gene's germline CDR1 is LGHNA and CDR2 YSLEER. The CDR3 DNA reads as TGCGCCAGCAGCCAGACAGGGGACCTTAGCTATGGCTACACCTTC. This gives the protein CASSQTGDLSYGYTF.

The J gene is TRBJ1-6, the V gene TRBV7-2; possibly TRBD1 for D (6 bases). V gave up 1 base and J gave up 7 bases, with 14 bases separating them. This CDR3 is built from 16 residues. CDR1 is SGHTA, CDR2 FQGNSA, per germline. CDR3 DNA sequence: TGTGCCAGCAGCTTAGTCTTGGACAGCCCGAATTCACCCCTCCACTTT. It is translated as CASSLVLDSPNSPLHF.

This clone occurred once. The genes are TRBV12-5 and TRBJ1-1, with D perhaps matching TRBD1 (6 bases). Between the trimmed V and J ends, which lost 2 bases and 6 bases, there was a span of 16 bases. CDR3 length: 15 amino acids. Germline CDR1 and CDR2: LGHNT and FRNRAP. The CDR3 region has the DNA TGTGCTAGTGGTTTGTTCGGGACACGGAATCCTGAAGCTTTCTTT. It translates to CASGLFGTRNPEAFF.